This TCR beta chain was recovered during a study of blood T cell repertoires in COVID-19. Study background: Samples of COVID-19 (acute and convalescent) were obtained from the United States, Italy and Spain. T cells, B-cell-depleted T cells, or PBMCs provided the cDNA or gDNA that served as material.

Clinical history as reported by participants underpinned cohort assignment. Study processing details: Amplification of reference gene primers was used by the study to estimate nucleated cell counts. Assay used: immunoSEQ multiplex PCR; TCRdb lists only in-frame clones, some missing. V and J calls and clone size follow that table, whereas D and trimming were derived from the DNA. Here the sample spans some 490,000 clones, roughly nine tenths being singletons. CDR1 is KGHSH and CDR2 is LQKENI in the germline V gene. Trimming shortened V by 5 bases and J by 6 bases, and 10 bases separated the two germline ends. This CDR3 region has 13 residues.

Sample: PBMCs or T cells enriched from blood (not recorded which). V is TRBV18 and J is TRBJ1-4; D gene unclear. This receptor was taken from a woman aged 55-70 years who had recovered from COVID-19. Here the CDR3 DNA reads TGTGCCAGCTCATTATCCCGGGATGAAAAACTGTTTTTT. This encodes CASSLSRDEKLFF.